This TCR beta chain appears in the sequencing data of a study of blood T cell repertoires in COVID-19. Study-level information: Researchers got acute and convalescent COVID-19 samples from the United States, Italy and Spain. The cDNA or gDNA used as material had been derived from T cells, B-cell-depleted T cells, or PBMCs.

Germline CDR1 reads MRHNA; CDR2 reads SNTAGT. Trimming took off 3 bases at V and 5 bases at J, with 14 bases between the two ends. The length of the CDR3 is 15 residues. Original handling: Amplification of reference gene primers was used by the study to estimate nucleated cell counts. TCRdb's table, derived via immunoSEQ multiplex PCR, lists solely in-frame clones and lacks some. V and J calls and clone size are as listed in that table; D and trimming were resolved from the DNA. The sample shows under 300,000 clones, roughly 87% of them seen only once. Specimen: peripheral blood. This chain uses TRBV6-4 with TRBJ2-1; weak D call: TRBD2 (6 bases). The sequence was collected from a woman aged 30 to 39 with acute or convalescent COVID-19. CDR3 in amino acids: CASSELVGGNNEQFF. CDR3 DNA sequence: TGTGCCAGCAGTGAGTTGGTGGGAGGCAACAATGAGCAGTTCTTC.